This T cell receptor beta chain was sequenced for a study of patients and donors after allogeneic stem cell transplantation. This clonotype was seen just once. MiXCR, run by TCRdb on the RT-PCR reads, gives a single entry per CDR3 protein. The sample records 400,000 to 450,000 distinct CDR3 sequences, approximately 16% being singletons. Germline V CDR1 and CDR2: KGHSH, LQKENI. The CDR3 has 14 amino acids. V shed 3 bases and J shed 1 base, with 8 bases lying between them. The chain employs TRBV18 and TRBJ2-3, with TRBD2 as a possible D gene (5 bases). Sequences were obtained from blood, either unsorted or a sorted T cell fraction (not recorded which). The receptor's source is a human donor who was either an allogeneic HSCT recipient or a stem cell or donor lymphocyte infusion donor (not recorded which). It is not recorded whose cells these are; they may come from a transplant donor. CDR3 in DNA: TGTGCCAGCTCACCTTCGAGGGGCACAGATACGCAGTATTTT. It codes for CASSPSRGTDTQYF.